This TCR beta chain was documented in a study of control samples from healthy donors and cancer patients. Using immunoSEQ multiplex PCR, the repertoire was profiled, and TCRdb retains in-frame clones only, with some absent. Of about 140,000 clones listed, around 88% are singletons. The CDR3 runs to 15 residues. V lost 0 bases, J lost 4 bases, and 13 bases lay in between. Germline lookup yields CDR1 SGHNT and CDR2 YYREEE (reference sequence). Sequenced material: blood. This rearrangement joins TRBV5-4 to TRBJ2-5, with unresolved D. The clonotype was recovered from a young man in good health. CDR3 protein: CASSLVEAPTETQYF. CDR3 nucleotide sequence: TGTGCCAGCAGCTTGGTAGAGGCACCTACAGAGACCCAGTACTTC.